This entry is about one T cell receptor beta chain. The antigen remains undetermined. The data originate from a study of T cells in Graves' hyperthyroidism and ophthalmopathy. Regarding the study as a whole: Most thyroid clonotypes expanded above 0.001 appeared in blood too.

The PBMCs studied were ones that came from about 10 ml fresh peripheral blood. Using RNA transcripts as the source, TCR beta CDR3 regions were amplified. Researchers ran a first-round RT-PCR on the TCR CDR3 using the HTBI primer set. MiXCR was run by TCRdb on the multiplex PCR reads, yielding one entry per CDR3 protein. Of about 530,000 distinct CDR3 sequences detected, roughly 17% appear once; the ten largest clones hold around 17%. Germline V lookup: CDR1 SEHNR, CDR2 FQNEAQ (reference sequence). V gave up 5 bases and J gave up 9 bases; unmatched junction bases: 7. The CDR3 covers 14 residues. The gene calls are TRBV7-9 and TRBJ1-6; 7 positions agree with TRBD1. The specimen was blood. This TCR was recovered from a young woman with Graves' ophthalmopathy. The chain's CDR3 is CASSQGGVGSPLHF. CDR3 nucleotides: TGTGCCAGCAGCCAGGGGGGGGTCGGTTCACCCCTCCACTTT. The entire variable domain, with the rest obtained from reference TRBV7-9 and TRBJ1-6, is as follows: DTGVSQNPRHKITKRGQNVTFRCDPISEHNRLYWYRQTLGQGPEFLTYFQNEAQLEKSRLLSDRFSAERPKGSFSTLEIQRTEQGDSAMYLCASSQGGVGSPLHFGNGTRLTVT.